The clone carrying this T cell receptor (beta chain) was observed once. The antigen is undetermined. This sample is part of a study of cytomegalovirus exposure and HLA in healthy donors. Germline loops: CDR1 LNHDA, CDR2 SQIVND (reference sequence). This CDR3 has 14 residues. Losses at the gene ends were 6 bases for V and 3 bases for J; bases not matched to a gene: 8. This PCR relied on a set of 60 Vbeta primers and 13 Jbeta primers. Profiled with immunoSEQ multiplex PCR; TCRdb holds only in-frame clones, not every one. The sample yields roughly 190,000 clones, about 83% seen once. Study-wide findings and caveats: Overall, about 160 TCR beta chains were annotated as cytomegalovirus-associated.

The chain recombines TRBV19 with TRBJ2-7; 7 nucleotides line up with TRBD2. Sample: PBMCs. The source is a woman between 45 and 65 years old in good health and CMV-seropositive. In nucleotides, the CDR3 is TGTGCCAGTAGACAAGGACTAGTCGGCTACGAGCAGTACTTC. Translating gives CASRQGLVGYEQYF.